This T cell receptor (beta chain) is drawn from a study of blood T cell repertoires in COVID-19. Overall study context: Some COVID-19 samples were acute and others convalescent; all came from the United States, Italy and Spain.

Some clones are missing from TCRdb's copy, which holds only in-frame ones; the method was immunoSEQ multiplex PCR. The repertoire holds about 320,000 clones, with 88% as singletons. With 0 bases removed from V and 1 base from J, the gap between germline ends came to 9 bases. Germline CDR1 is LGHNA and CDR2 is YNFKEQ. The CDR3 loop spans 15 amino acids. Participants reported their clinical history, and cohort assignment relied on those reports. Source material: PBMCs or T cells enriched from blood (not recorded which). The V and J genes are TRBV4-2 and TRBJ1-1, with D perhaps TRBD1 (5 bases). The clonotype was recovered from a man under 40 who had recovered from COVID-19. CDR3 loop: CASSQDWTPNTEAFF. The CDR3 DNA reads TGTGCCAGCAGCCAAGATTGGACACCGAACACTGAAGCTTTCTTT.